The source of this TCR beta chain is a study of cytomegalovirus exposure and HLA in healthy donors. Study-wide context: An earlier analysis identified approximately 120 million unique TCR beta sequences in 150 million to 200 million T cells.

Germline V CDR1 and CDR2: MGHDK, SYGVNS. V trimming: 4 bases; J trimming: 4 bases; junction bases outside the gene matches: 6. This CDR3 region has 15 residues. Overall study results and limits: TCR beta sequences numbering under 20,000 were associated with HLA alleles at 0.05 false discovery rate in a later analysis.

As regards this clone: Antigen: not known.

Amplification used 60 Vbeta primers and 13 Jbeta primers. Only in-frame clones appear in the TCRdb table, and some are missing; sequencing was by immunoSEQ multiplex PCR. The sample consists of 95,000 to 150,000 clones, over 70% of them appearing once. V gene TRBV25-1 combines with J gene TRBJ2-7, with TRBD2 matching over 11 bases. The sequenced sample consisted of PBMCs. The TCR was taken from a woman between 50 and 59 years old in good health and CMV-seronegative. CDR3 sequence (DNA): TGTGCCAGCAGTGCCGGGACTAGCGGTACTTACGAGCAGTACTTC. Its protein product is CASSAGTSGTYEQYF.